The 25 T cell receptor beta chains below come from one sample, sequenced in a study of shared clonotypes between healthy human individuals. The protocol was immunoSEQ multiplex PCR, while the TCRdb copy is restricted to in-frame clones and leaves out a portion. The profile shows about 2,100,000 clones, 85% to 95% of them singletons. Terminally differentiated effector memory CD45RA+ cells were excluded by CCR7 positive selection of CD45RO-negative cells. The sample taken for sequencing was naive CD8+ T cells from PBMCs. The receptor source for this set is a man aged 18 to 29 in good health. Some clones in this sample may be carry-over from other donors' samples.

This clone was observed a few times. Other DNA variants within this sample encode the same CDR3. The V call is TRBV27, the J call TRBJ2-7; D remains unclear. The V gene lost 0 bases and the J gene lost 0 bases, with 6 bases spanning the gap. Looked up from germline, CDR1 is MNHEY and CDR2 is SMNVEV (reference sequence). CDR3 size: 14 residues. The CDR3 is CASSLSTDSYEQYF. In DNA form, the CDR3 reads TGTGCCAGCAGTTTATCGACGGACTCCTACGAGCAGTACTTC.

The chain uses TRBV4-2 and TRBJ2-1; D uncertain. V was pared by 1 base and J by 4 bases, with 14 bases between. This CDR3 has 16 residues. Germline V lookup: CDR1 LGHNA, CDR2 YNFKEQ. As DNA, the CDR3 is TGTGCCAGCAGCCAAGGGCAGTCCCCCGGGTACAATGAGCAGTTCTTC. As protein: CASSQGQSPGYNEQFF.

The chain is built from TRBV27 and TRBJ1-2; D is ambiguous. CDR1 is MNHEY and CDR2 is SMNVEV in the germline V gene (reference sequence). This CDR3 region has 14 residues. Trimming stripped 0 bases from V and 4 bases from J, with 9 bases between. CDR3 sequence reads: CASSLSSGSYGYTF. The CDR3 coding sequence is TGTGCCAGCAGTTTATCTTCCGGTTCCTATGGCTACACCTTC.

This rearrangement joins TRBV7-9 to TRBJ1-2, with D tentatively TRBD1 (6 bases). Germline CDR1 and CDR2: SEHNR and FQNEAQ (reference sequence). V was cut by 1 base and J by 3 bases, with 15 bases left in between. This CDR3 spans 16 amino acids. The CDR3 here is CASSLGGQVPHYGYTF. Here the CDR3 DNA reads TGTGCCAGCAGCTTAGGGGGGCAGGTTCCCCACTATGGCTACACCTTC.

This rearrangement joins TRBV11-2 to TRBJ2-7; a possible D gene is TRBD2 (5 bases). Trimming pared 4 bases from V and 2 bases from J, leaving 15 bases between. This CDR3 is 15 amino acids long. In germline, CDR1 is SGHAT, CDR2 FQNNGV. The CDR3 sequence is CASSWGATSTYEQYF. The CDR3 DNA follows: TGTGCCAGCAGCTGGGGAGCCACATCCACCTACGAGCAGTACTTC.

The chain links TRBV6-1 to TRBJ2-7; D might be TRBD1 or TRBD2, each matching 5 bases. The CDR3 spans 15 residues. V gave up 4 bases and J gave up 6 bases, with 19 bases separating them. The germline gives CDR1 MNHNS, CDR2 SASEGT. The CDR3 reads CASSGLRDPGPEQYF. DNA for the CDR3: TGTGCCAGCAGTGGCCTCCGGGACCCCGGTCCCGAGCAGTACTTC.

The chain employs TRBV19 and TRBJ2-7; possibly TRBD1 or TRBD2 for D (6 bases each). Trimming shortened V by 4 bases and J by 3 bases, and 16 bases separated the two germline ends. Germline V CDR1 and CDR2: LNHDA, SQIVND (reference sequence). This CDR3 is 15 amino acids long. The CDR3 sequence is CASSSPSGAIYEQYF. CDR3 nucleotides: TGTGCCAGTAGTAGTCCCTCGGGGGCGATCTACGAGCAGTACTTC.

Points on this clone: Additional DNA sequences in this sample encode the identical CDR3. The chain has TRBV5-6 and TRBJ2-3; possible D gene TRBD1, 5 bases. Germline CDR1 SGHDT, CDR2 YYEEEE. Trimming removed 0 bases at V and 4 bases at J, with 6 bases between. This CDR3 contains 13 residues. CDR3: CASSLGGADTQYF. The CDR3 bases are TGTGCCAGCAGCTTGGGGGGCGCAGATACGCAGTATTTT.

Only one count was recorded for this clone. This chain uses TRBV19 with TRBJ2-7, with 7 positions matching TRBD1. Germline CDR1 reads LNHDA; CDR2 reads SQIVND (reference sequence). The V and J ends lost 1 base and 0 bases, in that order; junction bases with no gene match: 3. The CDR3 spans 15 residues. Written as DNA, the CDR3 is TGTGCCAGTAGTATAGCGACAGGGACCTCCTACGAGCAGTACTTC. It specifies CASSIATGTSYEQYF. Complete variable domain (other parts from reference TRBV19 and TRBJ2-7): DGGITQSPKYLFRKEGQNVTLSCEQNLNHDAMYWYRQDPGQGLRLIYYSQIVNDFQKGDIAEGYSVSREKKESFPLTVTSAQKNPTAFYLCASSIATGTSYEQYFGPGTRLTVT.

This rearrangement joins TRBV11-2 to TRBJ2-7; no definite D call. V was clipped by 4 bases and J by 0 bases, with 16 bases between them. The CDR3 consists of 16 residues. Looked up from germline, CDR1 is SGHAT and CDR2 is FQNNGV. The chain's CDR3 is CASSSDLKVGSYEQYF. The CDR3 region has the DNA TGTGCCAGCAGCTCAGACCTCAAGGTCGGCTCCTACGAGCAGTACTTC.

The rearrangement links TRBV28 to TRBJ1-1; D gene unclear. The V gene's germline CDR1 is MDHEN and CDR2 SYDVKM. Trimming stripped 6 bases from V and 2 bases from J, with 10 bases between. CDR3 length: 13 amino acids. CDR3: CASREHGNTEAFF. CDR3 bases: TGTGCCAGCAGAGAACACGGTAACACTGAAGCTTTCTTT. Based on the CDR3 plus reference TRBV28 and TRBJ1-1, the full variable domain is DVKVTQSSRYLVKRTGEKVFLECVQDMDHENMFWYRQDPGLGLRLIYFSYDVKMKEKGDIPEGYSVSREKKERFSLILESASTNQTSMYLCASREHGNTEAFFGQGTRLTVV.

This rearrangement joins TRBV6-5 to TRBJ1-1; D is possibly TRBD1 (5 bases). The V gene lost 6 bases and the J gene lost 4 bases, with 15 bases spanning the gap. This CDR3 spans 14 amino acids. Germline loops: CDR1 MNHEY, CDR2 SVGAGI. Here the CDR3 reads CASSPLGAGTEAFF. CDR3 in DNA: TGTGCCAGCAGCCCCCTAGGGGCGGGCACTGAAGCTTTCTTT.

For this clone: Additional DNA sequences in this sample encode the identical CDR3. V and J are TRBV11-2 and TRBJ2-7; D is possibly TRBD1 or TRBD2 (5 bases each). Trimming removed 1 base at V and 3 bases at J, with 10 bases between. The germline CDR1 and CDR2 sequences are SGHAT and FQNNGV. The CDR3 has 14 residues. CDR3 loop: CASSLVPGSYEQYF. The CDR3 region has the DNA TGTGCCAGCAGCTTAGTTCCAGGGAGCTACGAGCAGTACTTC.

The chain employs TRBV29-1 and TRBJ2-7; D unclear. The CDR3 extends over 11 amino acids. The V gene's germline CDR1 is SQVTM and CDR2 ANQGSEA. Trimming shortened V by 7 bases and J by 1 base, and 8 bases separated the two germline ends. The CDR3 loop is CSASSSYEQYF. For the CDR3, the DNA is TGCAGCGCCTCATCATCCTACGAGCAGTACTTC.

The genes are TRBV13 and TRBJ2-7; TRBD1 agrees at 7 bases. The CDR3 length is 14 residues. V dropped 5 bases and J dropped 5; count of bases not matched to a gene: 9. Germline V lookup: CDR1 PRHDT, CDR2 FYEKMQ (reference sequence). CDR3 nucleotide sequence: TGTGCCAGCAGCGTCCGGGACAGTTACCACGAGCAGTACTTC. Amino acid sequence: CASSVRDSYHEQYF.

This chain connects TRBV15 to TRBJ2-7, with D perhaps matching TRBD1 (5 bases). The V gene's germline CDR1 is LNHNV and CDR2 YYDKDF (reference sequence). This CDR3 is 15 amino acids long. Between the trimmed V and J ends, which lost 3 bases and 2 bases, there was a span of 14 bases. DNA of the CDR3: TGTGCCACCAGCAGTTTGGCAGGGCGCGCCTACGAGCAGTACTTC. Protein product: CATSSLAGRAYEQYF.

The rearrangement uses TRBV10-3 and TRBJ2-2; 8 bases are shared with TRBD2. Germline lookup yields CDR1 ENHRY and CDR2 SYGVKD. The junction had 7 bases not matched to a gene; V was cut back by 5 bases and J by 5 bases. The CDR3 runs 15 residues. Here the CDR3 reads CAISNTAGVTGELFF. The CDR3 bases are TGTGCCATCAGTAACACAGCGGGAGTGACCGGGGAGCTGTTTTTT.

This chain uses TRBV4-1 with TRBJ2-1, with 8 bases aligning to TRBD2. Germline V lookup: CDR1 MGHRA, CDR2 YSYEKL. The CDR3 totals 18 residues. J gave up 1 base and V 1 base, and 9 bases lay outside the gene matches. The DNA of the CDR3 is TGCGCCAGCAGCCAAGTAAAACTAGCGGAACCGTCCTACAATGAGCAGTTCTTC. Its protein product is CASSQVKLAEPSYNEQFF.

The chain joins TRBV28 to TRBJ2-3; D gene unclear. V gave up 4 bases and J gave up 5 bases, with 4 bases separating them. This CDR3 is 11 amino acids long. Germline CDR1 is MDHEN and CDR2 is SYDVKM. CDR3 in amino acids: CASSWRDTQYF. Here the CDR3 DNA reads TGTGCCAGCAGTTGGAGAGATACGCAGTATTTT.

About this clone itself: This CDR3 is also generated by other DNA sequences in the sample. The chain couples TRBV9 to TRBJ2-7; D unresolved. The V end was cut by 1 base, the J end by 0 bases, with 5 bases between. The CDR3 is made up of 13 amino acids. The germline V gene encodes CDR1 SGDLS and CDR2 YYNGEE. The CDR3 here is CASSVSPSYEQYF. CDR3 nucleotides: TGTGCCAGCAGCGTATCCCCCTCCTACGAGCAGTACTTC. Variable domain in full (rest from reference TRBV9 and TRBJ2-7): DSGVTQTPKHLITATGQRVTLRCSPRSGDLSVYWYQQSLDQGLQFLIQYYNGEERAKGNILERFSAQQFPDLHSELNLSSLELGDSALYFCASSVSPSYEQYFGPGTRLTVT.

The sample holds one count of this clone. The chain uses TRBV19 and TRBJ1-4; TRBD1 matches at 9 bases. This CDR3 region has 15 residues. J was trimmed by 7 bases and V by 8 bases; bases with no gene match: 11. The germline V gene encodes CDR1 LNHDA and CDR2 SQIVND (reference sequence). DNA for the CDR3: TGTGCCAGTCTAGGACCGGGACAGGGTCTTGAAAAACTGTTTTTT. Translation gives CASLGPGQGLEKLFF.

The chain uses TRBV4-1 and TRBJ2-2; 9 positions match TRBD2. V shed 7 bases and J 4 bases; nucleotides not matched to a gene: 7. The germline V gene has CDR1 MGHRA and CDR2 YSYEKL. The CDR3 consists of 15 residues. CDR3 residues: CASNPTSGTTGELFF. The CDR3 DNA reads TGCGCCAGCAACCCGACTAGCGGAACCACCGGGGAGCTGTTTTTT.

This chain links TRBV6-5 with TRBJ1-2; D unresolved. Germline V gene sequence: CDR1 MNHEY, CDR2 SVGAGI. The V end lost 5 bases, the J end lost 4 bases, and 17 bases lay between the germline ends. This CDR3 region has 15 residues. The CDR3 here is CASSRTKPDVYGYTF. DNA of the CDR3: TGTGCCAGCAGTCGGACTAAGCCGGACGTCTATGGCTACACCTTC.

J is TRBJ1-3 and V is TRBV30, with D maybe TRBD1 (5 bases). Trimming pared 3 bases from V and 0 bases from J, leaving 9 bases between. The CDR3 is 14 amino acids. The germline gives CDR1 GTSNPN, CDR2 SVGIG (reference sequence). The CDR3 protein is CAWSEGFSGNTIYF. The DNA of the CDR3 is TGTGCCTGGAGCGAGGGGTTCTCTGGAAACACCATATATTTT.

The chain is built from TRBV7-7 and TRBJ1-5; no clear D. CDR1 is SSHAT and CDR2 is FNYEAQ in the germline V gene (reference sequence). The CDR3 is 13 residues long. Trimming left V 5 bases short and J 7 bases short, with 12 bases between. The CDR3 coding sequence is TGTGCCAGCAGCCCCAGAGCCGGACAGCCCCAGCATTTT. As protein: CASSPRAGQPQHF.